This T cell receptor (beta chain) was profiled in a study of PD-L1 blockade in urothelial cancer. Turning to the study itself: Male patients with bladder-origin urothelial cancer numbered about 90% of the roughly 29. Median T cell yield per blood sample was 110,000 to 150,000 cells.

This CDR3 has 14 residues. Germline V gives CDR1 MRHNA, CDR2 SNTAGT. Trimming at V came to 6 bases and at J to 4 bases, leaving 5 bases not matched to a gene. The assay was immunoSEQ multiplex PCR, and TCRdb's table has in-frame clones only and misses some. The data hold about 52,000 clones, with approximately 77% observed a single time. Time point in this sample: pretreatment peripheral blood. Locally advanced or metastatic urothelial carcinoma was present in patients. Sequenced here: PBMCs, sampled around atezolizumab (anti-PD-L1) treatment. The chain uses TRBV6-4 and TRBJ2-5; 10 positions agree with TRBD1. This receptor was taken from a man aged 65 to 85 with urothelial cancer. In DNA, the CDR3 is TGTGCCAGCAGCCCGACAGGGGGCGCAGAGACCCAGTACTTC. It translates to CASSPTGGAETQYF.